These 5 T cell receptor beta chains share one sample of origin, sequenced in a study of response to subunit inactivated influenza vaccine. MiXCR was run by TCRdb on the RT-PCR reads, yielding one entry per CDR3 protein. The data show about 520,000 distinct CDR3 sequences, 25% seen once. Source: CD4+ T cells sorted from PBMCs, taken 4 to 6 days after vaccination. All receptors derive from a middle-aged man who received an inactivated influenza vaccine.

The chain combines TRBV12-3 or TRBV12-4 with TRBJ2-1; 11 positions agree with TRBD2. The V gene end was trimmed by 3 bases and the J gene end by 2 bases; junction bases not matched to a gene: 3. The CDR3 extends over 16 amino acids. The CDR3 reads CASSFVGLAAYNEQFF. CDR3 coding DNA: TGTGCCAGCAGTTTTGTGGGACTAGCGGCCTACAATGAGCAGTTCTTC.

The CDR3 DNA is TGTGCCAGCAGTTCCCGTAGAGGGATTGACTACAATGAGCAGTTCTTC. Amino acid sequence: CASSSRRGIDYNEQFF. The gene calls are TRBV27 and TRBJ2-1; TRBD2 is a possible D gene (5 bases). This CDR3 region has 16 residues. The V end lost 4 bases, the J end lost 3 bases, and 16 bases lay between the germline ends. Germline values: CDR1 MNHEY, CDR2 SMNVEV (reference sequence).

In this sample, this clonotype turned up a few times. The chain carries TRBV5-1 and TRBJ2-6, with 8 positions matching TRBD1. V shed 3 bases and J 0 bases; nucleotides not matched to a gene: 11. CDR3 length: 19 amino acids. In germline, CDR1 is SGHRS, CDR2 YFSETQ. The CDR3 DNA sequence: TGCGCCAGCAGCTCGGCTTTCGGGACAGGTCCCTCTGGGGCCAACGTCCTGACTTTC. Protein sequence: CASSSAFGTGPSGANVLTF.

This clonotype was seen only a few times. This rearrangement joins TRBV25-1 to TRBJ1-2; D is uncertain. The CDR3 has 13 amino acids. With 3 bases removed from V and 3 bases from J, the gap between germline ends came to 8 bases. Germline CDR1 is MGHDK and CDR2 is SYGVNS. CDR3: CASSEDRHYGYTF. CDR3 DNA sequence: TGTGCCAGCAGTGAGGACCGACACTATGGCTACACCTTC.

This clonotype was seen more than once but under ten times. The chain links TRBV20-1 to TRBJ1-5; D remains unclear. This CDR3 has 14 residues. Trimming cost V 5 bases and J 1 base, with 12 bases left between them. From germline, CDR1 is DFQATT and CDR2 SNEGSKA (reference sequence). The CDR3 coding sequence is TGCAGTGCTGGACGGGAGGGCAGCAATCAGCCCCAGCATTTT. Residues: CSAGREGSNQPQHF.